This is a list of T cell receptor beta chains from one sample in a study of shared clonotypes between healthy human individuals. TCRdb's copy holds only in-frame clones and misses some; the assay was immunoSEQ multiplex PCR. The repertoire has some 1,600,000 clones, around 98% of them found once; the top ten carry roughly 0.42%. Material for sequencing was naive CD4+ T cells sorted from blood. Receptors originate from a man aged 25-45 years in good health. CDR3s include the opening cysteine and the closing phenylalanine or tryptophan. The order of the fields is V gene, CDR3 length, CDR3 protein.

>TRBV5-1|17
CASSPYYRDPLAETQYF
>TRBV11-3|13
CASSPGGTGELFF
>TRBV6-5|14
CASSYSLASNEQFF
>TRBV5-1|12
CASSLTGVGYTF
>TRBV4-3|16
CASSPLLGTGSYGYTF
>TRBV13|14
CASSSVAGGYEQYF
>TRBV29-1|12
CSVVLSYNEQFF
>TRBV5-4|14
CASSPGTSRETQYF
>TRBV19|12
CASSIRDSQQYF
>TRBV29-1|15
CSVGLRLAGYNEQFF
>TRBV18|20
CASSPSPRQAGTGDRNEQFF
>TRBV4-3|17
CASSQRGWQQANEKLFF
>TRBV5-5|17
CASSLSSDSMNTGELFF
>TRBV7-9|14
CASSPPSVFTEAFF
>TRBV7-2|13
CASTRPLNTEAFF
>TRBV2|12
CASSGQTDTQYF
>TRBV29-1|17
CSVEGRRGAGGPHEQYF
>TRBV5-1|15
CASSLTSHKTDEQFF
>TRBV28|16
CASSFTDPYSGNTIYF
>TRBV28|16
CASSLWTSGSKETQYF
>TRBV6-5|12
CASSYSGHEQYF
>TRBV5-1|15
CASSLGLAETYEQYF
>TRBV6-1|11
CASGDRVGAFF
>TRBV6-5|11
CASSYSGVQYF
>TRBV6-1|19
CASSESVVLAGPSSYEQYF
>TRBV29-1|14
CSVRLVLLTDTQYF
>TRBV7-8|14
CASSLAGGTDTQYF
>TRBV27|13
CASSFRESYEQYF
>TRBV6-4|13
CASSARVGEKLFF
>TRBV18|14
CASSPILVGAEAFF
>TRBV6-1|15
CASRPSRGQGQPQHF
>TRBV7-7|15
CASSLNALGNNEQFF
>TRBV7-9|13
CASSLRGSDTQYF
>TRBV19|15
CASSIETGINQPQHF